A single sample gave rise to the 22 T cell receptor beta chains below, sequenced in a study of CD8 T cells in ankylosing spondylitis. TCRdb reprocessed the 5' RACE reads via MiXCR and lists one record per CDR3 protein. Altogether around 30,000 distinct CDR3 sequences are present, approximately 15% being singletons, with the ten largest covering roughly 36%. Specimen: blood. All receptors derive from a male donor with ankylosing spondylitis or in good health (not recorded which).

In this sample, this clonotype turned up a few times. The chain carries TRBV7-2 and TRBJ2-7; possible D gene TRBD2, 5 bases. This CDR3 region has 13 residues. Trimming shortened V by 0 bases and J by 4 bases, and 7 bases separated the two germline ends. Germline values: CDR1 SGHTA, CDR2 FQGNSA. CDR3 nucleotide sequence: TGTGCCAGCAGCTTAGCGGGAGCTTACGAGCAGTACTTC. Protein product: CASSLAGAYEQYF.

The rearrangement uses TRBV2 and TRBJ1-1; D ambiguous. Germline V CDR1 and CDR2: SNHLY, FYNNEI. The CDR3 covers 12 residues. Between the trimmed V and J ends, which lost 5 bases and 4 bases, there was a span of 8 bases. As DNA, the CDR3 is TGTGCCAGCAGTCCCCCCTCCACTGAAGCTTTCTTT. Translating it yields CASSPPSTEAFF. Supplemented by reference TRBV2 and TRBJ1-1, the full variable domain reads EPEVTQTPSHQVTQMGQEVILRCVPISNHLYFYWYRQILGQKVEFLVSFYNNEISEKSEIFDDQFSVERPDGSNFTLKIRSTKLEDSAMYFCASSPPSTEAFFGQGTRLTVV.

The V gene is TRBV2, the J gene TRBJ2-2; 8 bases match TRBD2. Germline trimming cut 2 bases from V and 5 bases from J; bases unmatched to any gene: 4. Germline CDR1 and CDR2: SNHLY and FYNNEI. CDR3 size: 15 residues. The CDR3 loop reads CASSEMSSGTGELFF. The CDR3 nucleotides read TGTGCCAGCAGTGAAATGTCTAGCGGGACCGGGGAGCTGTTTTTT.

This chain uses TRBV7-2 with TRBJ2-2; 7 bases match TRBD1. Trimming cost V 2 bases and J 7 bases; bases outside gene matches: 7. The CDR3 runs 15 residues. The germline V gene encodes CDR1 SGHTA and CDR2 FQGNSA. The CDR3 here is CASSLNRGSGGELFF. CDR3 coding DNA: TGTGCCAGCAGCTTAAACAGGGGTTCTGGCGGGGAGCTGTTTTTT.

This clonotype was counted only a few times. This chain links TRBV10-3 with TRBJ1-4, with D uncertain. CDR3 length equals 15 residues. Germline CDR1 ENHRY, CDR2 SYGVKD. Between the trimmed V and J ends, which lost 0 bases and 7 bases, there was a span of 12 bases. The CDR3 DNA reads as TGTGCCATCAGTGAGTCGAGGATGGGAGGTGAAAAACTGTTTTTT. Residues: CAISESRMGGEKLFF.

This clonotype was observed a few times. The DNA of the CDR3 is TGTGCCACTCAACTAGCGGGAGTGGAGACCCAGTACTTC. Encoded protein: CATQLAGVETQYF. V and J are TRBV15 and TRBJ2-5, with 11 nucleotides matching TRBD2. J gave up 5 bases and V 9 bases, and 5 bases lay outside the gene matches. The germline V gene encodes CDR1 LNHNV and CDR2 YYDKDF (reference sequence). The CDR3 loop spans 13 amino acids.

This clonotype has a handful of counts. The rearrangement links TRBV3-1 to TRBJ2-1, with D possibly being TRBD2 (5 bases). The germline V gene encodes CDR1 LGHDT and CDR2 YNNKEL (reference sequence). This CDR3 is built from 15 residues. The V gene lost 1 base and the J gene lost 8 bases, with 15 bases spanning the gap. The chain's CDR3 is CASSQGVGSLHEQFF. As DNA, the CDR3 is TGTGCCAGCAGCCAAGGGGTAGGGAGTCTCCATGAGCAGTTCTTC.

J is TRBJ2-2 and V is TRBV28; the match to TRBD2 covers 8 bases. Germline CDR1 MDHEN, CDR2 SYDVKM. The CDR3 consists of 16 residues. V lost 5 bases, J lost 3 bases, and 8 bases stayed unmatched. CDR3 DNA sequence: TGTGCCAGCAGTCCCCTGACTAGCGAGGACACCGGGGAGCTGTTTTTT. Translated, it gives CASSPLTSEDTGELFF.

This chain connects TRBV28 to TRBJ1-1, with TRBD1 matching 7 bases. This CDR3 has 15 residues. Germline V gene data show CDR1 as MDHEN and CDR2 as SYDVKM. The V gene end was trimmed by 1 base and the J gene end by 1 base; junction bases not matched to a gene: 3. The CDR3 DNA reads as TGTGCCAGCAGTTTATCCGGGACAGCGAACACTGAAGCTTTCTTT. It translates to CASSLSGTANTEAFF.

V gene TRBV2 combines with J gene TRBJ2-6; tentatively, D is TRBD1 or TRBD2 (5 bases each). The CDR3 runs to 15 residues. V dropped 6 bases and J dropped 3 bases, with 12 bases sitting between them. In germline, CDR1 is SNHLY, CDR2 FYNNEI. The CDR3 nucleotides are TGTGCCAGCAGGGGGCGGACTGGTGGGGCCAACGTCCTGACTTTC. This codes for CASRGRTGGANVLTF.

This clonotype was counted only a few times. The rearrangement links TRBV12-3 or TRBV12-4 to TRBJ2-2; the D is unclear. The CDR3 covers 15 residues. V was cut by 3 bases and J by 3 bases, with 11 bases left in between. CDR3 nucleotide sequence: TGTGCCAGCAGTTTCCTGATAACGGACACCGGGGAGCTGTTTTTT. Translation: CASSFLITDTGELFF.

This clonotype was seen a few times. The V call is TRBV4-2, the J call TRBJ2-2, with D perhaps TRBD1 or TRBD2 (6 bases each). Germline V CDR1 and CDR2: LGHNA, YNFKEQ. The CDR3 runs 15 residues. Trimming left V 6 bases short and J 3 bases short, with 14 bases between. CDR3 nucleotides: TGTGCCAGCAGTCTCGGGGGCCGTGACACCGGGGAGCTGTTTTTT. This encodes CASSLGGRDTGELFF.

A few counts support this clonotype. The chain uses TRBV20-1 and TRBJ1-5; D is ambiguous. Germline CDR1 DFQATT, CDR2 SNEGSKA (reference sequence). V was shortened by 5 bases and J by 9 bases, with 8 bases between the two germline ends. The CDR3 runs to 10 residues. The CDR3 here is CSAGLRPQHF. CDR3 nucleotide sequence: TGCAGTGCTGGCCTCAGGCCCCAGCATTTT.

This clonotype was seen a few times. This chain uses TRBV28 with TRBJ2-1; unclear D gene. The CDR3 runs to 12 residues. CDR1 is MDHEN, CDR2 SYDVKM, per germline. Trimming shortened V by 5 bases and J by 9 bases, and 11 bases separated the two germline ends. The CDR3 coding sequence is TGTGCCAGCAGTACACCAGTGGGTGAGCAGTTCTTC. Translated, it gives CASSTPVGEQFF.

This clonotype was observed a handful of times. The chain recombines TRBV20-1 with TRBJ2-5, with D perhaps assigned TRBD1 or TRBD2 (5 bases each). The CDR3 has 14 amino acids. V was shortened by 5 bases and J by 1 base, with 14 bases between the two germline ends. The germline CDR1 and CDR2 sequences are DFQATT and SNEGSKA (reference sequence). Here the CDR3 DNA reads TGCAGTGCTCAGGACGGGGCTCTCCAAGAGACCCAGTACTTC. Protein: CSAQDGALQETQYF.

A few counts support this clonotype. The chain couples TRBV29-1 to TRBJ1-1; a possible D gene is TRBD1 (5 bases). Trimming left V 4 bases short and J 5 bases short, with 20 bases between. Germline assignment: CDR1 SQVTM and CDR2 ANQGSEA. The CDR3 consists of 15 residues. CDR3 sequence reads: CSVVVQVLWVTEAFF. DNA of the CDR3: TGCAGCGTTGTTGTACAGGTGCTGTGGGTGACTGAAGCTTTCTTT.

This clonotype occurred a few times. The chain uses TRBV20-1 and TRBJ1-4; unclear D gene. Per germline, CDR1 DFQATT and CDR2 SNEGSKA (reference sequence). The CDR3 has 14 residues. Trimming removed 0 bases at V and 7 bases at J, with 12 bases between. The CDR3, as DNA: TGCAGTGCTAGAGAGTCCAGGTTCAGTGAAAAACTGTTTTTT. This encodes CSARESRFSEKLFF.

The chain links TRBV28 to TRBJ1-1; D unresolved. Deletions cut 3 bases from V and 7 bases from J, with 15 bases between. CDR3 length: 14 residues. In germline, CDR1 is MDHEN, CDR2 SYDVKM. CDR3 sequence: CASSFPQAGNEAFF. The CDR3, as DNA: TGTGCCAGCAGTTTCCCTCAGGCGGGGAATGAAGCTTTCTTT.

The rearrangement links TRBV10-3 to TRBJ2-1; TRBD2 agrees at 8 bases. V was pared by 6 bases and J by 5 bases, with 9 bases of the junction left unmatched. CDR3 length equals 15 residues. Germline CDR1 is ENHRY and CDR2 is SYGVKD. CDR3 coding DNA: TGTGCCATCAGCCTTCGGGGGGGAGGGAACAATGAGCAGTTCTTC. This encodes CAISLRGGGNNEQFF.

This clonotype was counted only a few times. V is TRBV11-2 and J is TRBJ2-1; 12 nucleotides align to TRBD2. Germline-derived CDR1 and CDR2 are SGHAT and FQNNGV. Trimming removed 6 bases from V and 4 bases from J; junction bases left unmatched: 16. This CDR3 region has 19 residues. The CDR3 DNA sequence: TGTGCCAGCAGTTGGGGCGGACTAGCGGGAAGTAGCCTATACAATGAGCAGTTCTTC. Translating gives CASSWGGLAGSSLYNEQFF.

The rearrangement uses TRBV6-2 or TRBV6-3 and TRBJ2-3; D remains ambiguous. Trimming pared 4 bases from V and 5 bases from J, leaving 4 bases between. The CDR3 has 11 residues. Germline lookup yields CDR1 MNHEY and CDR2 SVGEGT. The CDR3: CASSFGDTQYF. The CDR3 bases are TGTGCCAGCAGTTTCGGAGATACGCAGTATTTT.

This rearrangement joins TRBV18 to TRBJ1-1; a weak D match, TRBD1 (6 bases). There are 14 residues in the CDR3. Germline CDR1 KGHSH, CDR2 LQKENI. Trimming stripped 5 bases from V and 6 bases from J, with 16 bases between. CDR3: CASSTNRDMAEAFF. CDR3 in DNA: TGTGCCAGCTCAACGAACCGGGACATGGCTGAAGCTTTCTTT.